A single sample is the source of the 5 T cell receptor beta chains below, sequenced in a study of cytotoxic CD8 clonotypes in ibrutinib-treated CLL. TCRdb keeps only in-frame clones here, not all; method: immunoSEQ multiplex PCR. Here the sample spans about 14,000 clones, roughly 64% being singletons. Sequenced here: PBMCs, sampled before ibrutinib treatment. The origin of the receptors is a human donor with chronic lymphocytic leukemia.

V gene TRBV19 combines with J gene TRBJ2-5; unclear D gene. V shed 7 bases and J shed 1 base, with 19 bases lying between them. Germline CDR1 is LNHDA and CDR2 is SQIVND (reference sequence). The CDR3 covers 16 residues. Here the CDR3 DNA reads TGTGCCAGTACCTCCCGGGTTGGCGGAGCCCAAGAGACCCAGTACTTC. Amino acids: CASTSRVGGAQETQYF.

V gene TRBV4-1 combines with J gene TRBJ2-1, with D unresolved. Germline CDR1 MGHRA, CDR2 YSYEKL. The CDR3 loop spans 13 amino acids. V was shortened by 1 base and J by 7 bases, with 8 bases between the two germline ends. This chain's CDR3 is CASSQVERNEQFF. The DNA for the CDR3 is TGCGCCAGCAGCCAAGTTGAGAGAAATGAGCAGTTCTTC.

The CDR3 coding sequence is TGCGCCAGCAGCCAAGATCCCCCGGGGGGTCGAGCCAAGGGGACCCAGTACTTC. As protein: CASSQDPPGGRAKGTQYF. The chain uses TRBV4-1 and TRBJ2-5; 7 bases align to TRBD2. Germline lookup yields CDR1 MGHRA and CDR2 YSYEKL. V was pared by 0 bases and J by 7 bases, with 17 bases of the junction left unmatched. The CDR3 length is 18 residues.

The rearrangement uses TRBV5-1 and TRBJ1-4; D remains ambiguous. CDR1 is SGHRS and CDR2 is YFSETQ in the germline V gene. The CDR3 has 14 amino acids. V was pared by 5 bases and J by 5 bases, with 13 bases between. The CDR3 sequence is CASRHDAGNEKLFF. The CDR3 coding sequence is TGCGCCAGCAGACATGACGCGGGAAATGAAAAACTGTTTTTT.

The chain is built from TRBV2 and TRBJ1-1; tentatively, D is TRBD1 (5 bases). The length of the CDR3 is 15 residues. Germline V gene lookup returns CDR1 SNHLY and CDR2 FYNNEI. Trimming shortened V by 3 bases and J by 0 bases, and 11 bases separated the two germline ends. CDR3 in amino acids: CASSDSGRLNTEAFF. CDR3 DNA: TGTGCCAGCAGTGACTCGGGACGGTTGAACACTGAAGCTTTCTTT.